The clone carrying this T cell receptor (beta chain) was counted only a few times. This sample was taken from a study of beta chain features in type 1 diabetes. There are 14 residues in the CDR3. The V and J ends lost 4 bases and 4 bases, in that order; junction bases with no gene match: 3. CDR1 ENHRY and CDR2 SYGVKD come from the germline V gene. One heparinised draw of blood, averaging roughly 110 mL, came from each donor. Reverse transcription of all isolated RNA meant that expressed TCRB transcripts were sequenced. The method was immunoSEQ multiplex PCR; TCRdb's version includes in-frame clones alone and lacks a portion of them. The sample has more than 130,000 clones; 6.9% are singletons.

The sequenced material came from central memory CD4+ T cells from blood. The rearrangement links TRBV10-3 to TRBJ2-1; TRBD2 agrees at 8 bases. The TCR originated in a woman under 40 in good health. CDR3 DNA: TGTGCCATCAGTGCGACTAGCGATTACAATGAGCAGTTCTTC. Protein sequence: CAISATSDYNEQFF.